The 8 T cell receptor beta chains reported below all come from one sample, sequenced in a study of CXCR3-negative and CXCR3-positive naive CD8 T cells. Study-level findings and limits: Greater hydrophobicity was found in TRB CDR3s of CXCR3-positive naive cells than of CXCR3-negative naive cells.

UMI labels and 5' RACE were used to prepare the TRB cDNA libraries. TCRdb reprocessed the 5' RACE reads and keeps a single row for each CDR3 protein, giving no DNA. The sample is made up of nearly 110,000 distinct CDR3 sequences, and the top ten hold approximately 0.38% of it. Their antigens are not known. Sequences were obtained from naive CXCR3+ CD8+ T cells from blood. The subset denotes: CD45RO-CCR7+CD27+CD95- naive CD8+ T cells expressing CXCR3 (TNR3+). Every receptor here comes from a human donor in good health. Some clones in this sample may be carry-over from other donors' samples.

The V and J genes are TRBV7-3 and TRBJ1-6; the D call from TCRdb, TRBD1, cannot be confirmed without DNA. This CDR3 spans 14 amino acids. CDR1 SGHTA and CDR2 FQGTGA come from the germline V gene. The CDR3: CASRHDRTGSPLHF.

The chain couples TRBV5-5 to TRBJ2-7; the TCRdb call, TRBD1, lacks DNA for checking. From germline, CDR1 is SGHKS and CDR2 YYEKEE (reference sequence). The CDR3 contains 14 residues. The CDR3 here is CASSLPDRTYEQYF.

The chain uses TRBV29-1 and TRBJ2-1; no DNA is available, so the TRBD1 call from TCRdb remains unchecked. The CDR3 has 14 residues. The germline CDR1 and CDR2 sequences are SQVTM and ANQGSEA. The CDR3 here is CSVGEGDPWNEQFF.

V and J are TRBV5-1 and TRBJ2-2; no DNA is available, so the TRBD1 call from TCRdb remains unchecked. CDR3 length equals 15 residues. CDR1 SGHRS and CDR2 YFSETQ come from the germline V gene. The chain's CDR3 is CASSPDSGDTGELFF.

The rearrangement uses TRBV7-6 and TRBJ2-7; the D gene TCRdb calls, TRBD2, cannot be checked with no DNA. Per the germline V gene, CDR1 is SGHVS and CDR2 is FNYEAQ. This CDR3 contains 13 residues. CDR3 sequence reads: CASSSGGVNEQYF.

The rearrangement joins TRBV7-9 to TRBJ2-1; TCRdb's assignment of TRBD2 cannot be checked, as there is no DNA. This CDR3 has 13 amino acids. Germline lookup yields CDR1 SEHNR and CDR2 FQNEAQ (reference sequence). This CDR3 reads CASSFPLASEQFF.

The V call is TRBV27, the J call TRBJ2-4; TCRdb names TRBD1, which stays unverified in the absence of DNA. The CDR3 covers 15 residues. Germline V gene sequence: CDR1 MNHEY, CDR2 SMNVEV (reference sequence). The chain's CDR3 is CASSPDRDDKNIQYF.

This chain connects TRBV7-9 to TRBJ2-7; TCRdb reports TRBD2, a call that lacks DNA to check it against. The germline gives CDR1 SEHNR, CDR2 FQNEAQ (reference sequence). CDR3 length: 14 residues. The CDR3 reads CASSPTSGSYEQYF.